A single sample is the source of the 5 T cell receptor beta chains below, sequenced in a study of CD8 T cells in ankylosing spondylitis. General study results and limits: Ankylosing spondylitis blood appeared to be characterized by a TCR beta motif of eight highly homologous variants.

TCRdb called the 5' RACE reads again in MiXCR, with one record for every CDR3 protein. The sample includes 500,000 to 550,000 distinct CDR3 sequences, approximately 11% of them seen just once. Antigens for these TCRs are unknown. Sequenced material: blood, either unsorted or a sorted T cell fraction (not recorded which). The receptors come from a male donor with ankylosing spondylitis.

The chain has TRBV20-1 and TRBJ2-7, with 7 nucleotides matching TRBD2. CDR1 DFQATT and CDR2 SNEGSKA come from the germline V gene (reference sequence). The V and J ends lost 2 bases and 2 bases, in that order; junction bases with no gene match: 6. The length of the CDR3 is 14 residues. For the CDR3, the DNA is TGCAGTGCTAGAATTGCGGGACTACCCTACGAGCAGTACTTC. Protein: CSARIAGLPYEQYF.

This clonotype has at least ten counts. The chain is built from TRBV5-1 and TRBJ1-1; TRBD1 is a possible D gene (5 bases). CDR3 length: 13 residues. Germline V CDR1 and CDR2: SGHRS, YFSETQ. Trimming stripped 4 bases from V and 7 bases from J, with 14 bases between. Here the CDR3 reads CASSGFDRLEAFF. The CDR3 coding sequence is TGCGCCAGCAGCGGATTCGACAGACTTGAAGCTTTCTTT.

This clonotype was seen a few times. The chain couples TRBV27 to TRBJ2-1, with 9 nucleotides matching TRBD2. The CDR3 is 14 amino acids. Germline V CDR1 and CDR2: MNHEY, SMNVEV (reference sequence). V lost 10 bases, J lost 4 bases, and 8 bases stayed unmatched. The CDR3 here is CATSRTSDYNEQFF. The CDR3 nucleotides read TGTGCCACTAGTCGGACTAGCGATTACAATGAGCAGTTCTTC.

This clonotype was counted at least ten times. V usage is TRBV14 and J usage is TRBJ2-1; 8 bases match TRBD2. This CDR3 region has 16 residues. V was clipped by 4 bases and J by 5 bases; unmatched bases: 10. Germline CDR1 reads SGHDN; CDR2 reads FVKESK. In DNA, the CDR3 is TGTGCCAGCAGCCTAGGCGGTAGCGGGATGGACAATGAGCAGTTCTTC. Amino acids: CASSLGGSGMDNEQFF.

V usage is TRBV5-1 and J usage is TRBJ1-2; 9 bases are shared with TRBD1. The CDR3 is 15 residues long. Germline loops: CDR1 SGHRS, CDR2 YFSETQ. J gave up 5 bases and V 4 bases, and 9 bases lay outside the gene matches. Written as DNA, the CDR3 is TGCGCCAGCAGCCCTAGTCTCGGACAGGGGTATGGCTACACCTTC. Its translation is CASSPSLGQGYGYTF.